This T cell receptor (beta chain) was recovered during a study of CD8 T cells in ankylosing spondylitis. Germline lookup yields CDR1 MGHRA and CDR2 YSYEKL. The V end lost 0 bases, the J end lost 0 bases, and 17 bases lay between the germline ends. The CDR3 extends over 18 amino acids. Study conclusions and caveats: A TCR beta motif of roughly eight highly homologous variants appeared characteristic of ankylosing spondylitis blood.

A remark on this clonotype: Its antigen is currently unknown.

MiXCR was run by TCRdb on the 5' RACE reads, yielding one entry per CDR3 protein. There are over 700,000 distinct CDR3 sequences in the sample; around 17% occur only once, and approximately 18% lies in the top ten. Source material: blood, either unsorted or a sorted T cell fraction (not recorded which). The chain recombines TRBV4-1 with TRBJ1-1; possible D gene TRBD1, 5 bases. The receptor was isolated from a male donor with ankylosing spondylitis. The CDR3 region has the DNA TGCGCCAGCAGCCAAGAGAAGGCAGGGACGGGCCTGAACACTGAAGCTTTCTTT. This gives the protein CASSQEKAGTGLNTEAFF.